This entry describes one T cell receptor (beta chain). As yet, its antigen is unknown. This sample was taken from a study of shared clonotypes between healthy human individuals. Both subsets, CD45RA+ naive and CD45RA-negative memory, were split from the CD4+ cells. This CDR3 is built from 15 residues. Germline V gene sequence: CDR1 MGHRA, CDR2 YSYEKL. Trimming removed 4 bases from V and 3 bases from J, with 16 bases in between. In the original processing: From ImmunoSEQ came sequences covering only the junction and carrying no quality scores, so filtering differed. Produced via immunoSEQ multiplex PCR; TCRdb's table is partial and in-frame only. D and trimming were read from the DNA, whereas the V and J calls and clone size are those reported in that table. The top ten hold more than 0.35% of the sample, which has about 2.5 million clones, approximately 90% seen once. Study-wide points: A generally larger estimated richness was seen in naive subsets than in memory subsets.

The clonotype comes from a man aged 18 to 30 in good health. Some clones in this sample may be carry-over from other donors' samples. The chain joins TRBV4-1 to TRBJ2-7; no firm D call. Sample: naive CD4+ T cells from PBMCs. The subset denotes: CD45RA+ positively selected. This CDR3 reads CASSRGLTDNYEQYF. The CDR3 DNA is TGCGCCAGCAGCCGGGGTCTTACAGACAACTACGAGCAGTACTTC.